The 23 T cell receptor beta chains reported below all come from one sample, sequenced in a study of shared clonotypes between healthy human individuals (TCRdb year 2020). Preparation of the library involved the immunoSEQ multiplex PCR assay. TCRdb's version of the immuneACCESS table is confined to in-frame rearrangements and falls short of the full clone set. An unresolved V gene accounts for under half of the shortfall where checked; the remainder is of unknown origin. Here the sample has some 980,000 clones; around three quarters occur a single time. The ten largest clones take up about 1.5% of the sample. The sequencing input was memory CD4+ T cells sorted from blood. This sample's cell subset or site label indicates: CD45RA-negative fraction. These TCRs come from a man between 18 and 35 years old in good health.

The rearrangement joins TRBV4-3 to TRBJ2-1; 7 positions agree with TRBD2. After removal of 0 bases from V and 4 bases from J, the junction contained 12 bases not matched to a gene. Germline CDR1 LGHNA, CDR2 YSLEER. There are 18 residues in the CDR3. CDR3 loop: CASSQDHPGGSGYNEQFF. The CDR3 nucleotides are TGCGCCAGCAGCCAAGATCACCCAGGCGGGAGTGGGTACAATGAGCAGTTCTTC.

The rearrangement links TRBV6-1 to TRBJ1-4, with 8 nucleotides matching TRBD1. Per germline, CDR1 MNHNS and CDR2 SASEGT. The length of the CDR3 is 15 residues. Trimming at V came to 7 bases and at J to 7 bases, leaving 11 bases not matched to a gene. The CDR3: CASKITGGSGEKLFF. DNA for the CDR3: TGTGCCAGCAAGATAACAGGGGGTTCTGGTGAAAAACTGTTTTTT.

The chain carries TRBV2 and TRBJ1-4; D gene uncertain. V was trimmed by 3 bases and J by 0 bases, leaving 8 bases between them. The CDR3 is 15 residues long. CDR1 SNHLY and CDR2 FYNNEI come from the germline V gene. This CDR3 reads CASSDWQSTNEKLFF. As DNA, the CDR3 is TGTGCCAGCAGTGATTGGCAGTCAACTAATGAAAAACTGTTTTTT.

The chain employs TRBV6-1 and TRBJ2-7; 9 bases align to TRBD1. Germline V gene lookup returns CDR1 MNHNS and CDR2 SASEGT. The V and J ends lost 7 bases and 2 bases, in that order; junction bases with no gene match: 6. This CDR3 comprises 14 residues. The CDR3 DNA reads as TGTGCCAGCATGATAGGACAGGGGCCCTACGAGCAGTACTTC. This translates into CASMIGQGPYEQYF.

This chain joins TRBV28 and TRBJ2-5, with 8 bases identical to TRBD1. Trimming removed 4 bases from V and 2 bases from J; junction bases left unmatched: 9. The CDR3 runs to 16 residues. CDR1 and CDR2 from the germline V gene are MDHEN and SYDVKM. The CDR3 reads CASSSPRRQGQETQYF. CDR3 DNA sequence: TGTGCCAGCAGTTCCCCTCGTCGACAGGGGCAAGAGACCCAGTACTTC.

The chain links TRBV28 to TRBJ2-5; 7 bases match TRBD2. There are 15 residues in the CDR3. V trimming: 2 bases; J trimming: 9 bases; junction bases outside the gene matches: 12. Germline V CDR1 and CDR2: MDHEN, SYDVKM. In nucleotides, the CDR3 is TGTGCCAGCAGTTTAGCCTCATTGGCTAGCGGAGCCCAGTACTTC. Translated: CASSLASLASGAQYF.

This clone was seen many times. This rearrangement joins TRBV28 to TRBJ2-7, with 9 bases identical to TRBD1. The junction had 23 bases not matched to a gene; V was cut back by 4 bases and J by 1 base. This CDR3 is 21 amino acids long. The germline gives CDR1 MDHEN, CDR2 SYDVKM. The CDR3 loop is CASSSPWTGVLFVLSSYEQYF. CDR3 coding DNA: TGTGCCAGCAGTTCCCCGTGGACAGGGGTGCTTTTCGTCCTGTCGTCCTACGAGCAGTACTTC. Together with reference TRBV28 and TRBJ2-7, the CDR3 gives the full variable domain: DVKVTQSSRYLVKRTGEKVFLECVQDMDHENMFWYRQDPGLGLRLIYFSYDVKMKEKGDIPEGYSVSREKKERFSLILESASTNQTSMYLCASSSPWTGVLFVLSSYEQYFGPGTRLTVT.

This clone was recorded once. This rearrangement joins TRBV7-9 to TRBJ1-1; 7 bases fit TRBD1. V shed 5 bases, J shed 5 bases, and the junction held 8 bases outside the gene matches. Germline-derived CDR1 and CDR2 are SEHNR and FQNEAQ (reference sequence). CDR3 length: 14 residues. CDR3 region: CASSTTGYRTEAFF. Here the CDR3 DNA reads TGTGCCAGCAGCACGACAGGGTATAGGACTGAAGCTTTCTTT. The whole variable domain, remainder taken from reference TRBV7-9 and TRBJ1-1, is DTGVSQNPRHKITKRGQNVTFRCDPISEHNRLYWYRQTLGQGPEFLTYFQNEAQLEKSRLLSDRFSAERPKGSFSTLEIQRTEQGDSAMYLCASSTTGYRTEAFFGQGTRLTVV.

J is TRBJ2-3 and V is TRBV7-2; 10 nucleotides agree with TRBD1. The CDR3 length is 15 residues. J gave up 3 bases and V 4 bases, and 4 bases lay outside the gene matches. Germline V gene sequence: CDR1 SGHTA, CDR2 FQGNSA. CDR3 protein: CASSSDRGLTDTQYF. The CDR3 region has the DNA TGTGCCAGCAGCTCCGACAGGGGGCTAACAGATACGCAGTATTTT.

As for this clone: Within the sample, other DNA sequences also encode this same CDR3. This rearrangement joins TRBV28 to TRBJ1-5, with 8 bases aligning to TRBD1. Germline V CDR1 and CDR2: MDHEN, SYDVKM. The CDR3 consists of 16 residues. The trim removed 5 bases at V and 4 bases at J, leaving 10 bases unmatched. The CDR3 loop is CASSPPGTGPNQPQHF. The CDR3 bases are TGTGCCAGCAGTCCACCCGGGACAGGACCAAATCAGCCCCAGCATTTT.

The CDR3: CASSLDGIGYTF. CDR3 bases: TGTGCCAGCAGCTTAGATGGAATCGGCTACACCTTC. This chain connects TRBV7-9 to TRBJ1-2; D is undetermined. The V gene's germline CDR1 is SEHNR and CDR2 FQNEAQ (reference sequence). The CDR3 contains 12 residues. The germline V and J ends were trimmed by 1 base and 8 bases, with 8 bases remaining between them. Looking up the rest from reference TRBV7-9 and TRBJ1-2 gives the full variable domain: DTGVSQNPRHKITKRGQNVTFRCDPISEHNRLYWYRQTLGQGPEFLTYFQNEAQLEKSRLLSDRFSAERPKGSFSTLEIQRTEQGDSAMYLCASSLDGIGYTFGSGTRLTVV.

The chain has TRBV2 and TRBJ2-5; tentative D call: TRBD2 (5 bases). The DNA end lines up better with TRBJ2-7; the J call may be wrong. Germline CDR1 and CDR2: SNHLY and FYNNEI. This CDR3 comprises 12 residues. CDR3 residues: CASKDFSYEQYF. The DNA of the CDR3 is TGTGCCAGCAAGGACTTCTCCTACGAGCAGTACTTC.

This CDR3 reads CSVQGRTNTEAFF. Written as DNA, the CDR3 is TGCAGCGTTCAAGGACGGACGAACACTGAAGCTTTCTTT. The chain combines TRBV29-1 with TRBJ1-1, with no clear D. The CDR3 has 13 residues. V dropped 5 bases and J dropped 1 base, with 11 bases sitting between them. The germline V gene encodes CDR1 SQVTM and CDR2 ANQGSEA.

The chain is built from TRBV9 and TRBJ2-2, with 15 bases fitting TRBD2. J was trimmed by 6 bases and V by 3 bases; bases with no gene match: 9. Per the germline V gene, CDR1 is SGDLS and CDR2 is YYNGEE. This CDR3 region has 18 residues. The CDR3 loop reads CASSEGLAGGSTAGELFF. The CDR3 DNA reads as TGTGCCAGCAGCGAAGGACTAGCGGGAGGGTCAACAGCCGGGGAGCTGTTTTTT.

For this clone: The CDR3 end shows no conserved phenylalanine or tryptophan, and so a read error is likely. The DNA is left out, because the CDR3 cannot be placed on it with certainty; the CDR3 is given as TCRdb lists it. This sequence joins TRBV7-6 and TRBJ2-7; the D call in the table, TRBD1, was not verified against the DNA. The length of the CDR3 is 11 amino acids, counting both ends. Germline values: CDR1 SGHVS, CDR2 FNYEAQ. CDR3 protein: CASSFLTGDFR.

This clone has just a few counts. V is TRBV7-2 and J is TRBJ1-1; D ambiguous. Germline CDR1 SGHTA, CDR2 FQGNSA. Trimming took 5 bases from V and 5 from J, leaving 12 bases between them. The CDR3 covers 13 residues. CDR3 loop: CASSRPDGTEAFF. Here the CDR3 DNA reads TGTGCCAGCAGCCGCCCGGACGGGACTGAAGCTTTCTTT.

This rearrangement joins TRBV21-1 to TRBJ2-3; TRBD2 is taken as the D call from the table, unchecked against the DNA. TRBV21-1 is an annotated pseudogene. The CDR3 runs to 16 residues. Written as DNA, the CDR3 is TGTGCCAGCAGCAAAACAATCGGGTCTAGCACAGATACGCAGTATTTT. Its translation is CASSKTIGSSTDTQYF.

The chain recombines TRBV28 with TRBJ2-7, with a tentative D call TRBD2 (5 bases). The germline CDR1 and CDR2 sequences are MDHEN and SYDVKM. V lost 4 bases and J 2 bases, leaving 12 bases between the germline ends. The CDR3 has 14 amino acids. CDR3: CASSWRASTYEQYF. The CDR3 region has the DNA TGTGCCAGCAGTTGGCGGGCCAGTACCTACGAGCAGTACTTC.

This clone was found a few times. J is TRBJ2-7 and V is TRBV7-2; TRBD2 aligns across 14 bases. With V trimmed by 5 bases and J by 7 bases, 7 bases remained unmatched. Looked up from germline, CDR1 is SGHTA and CDR2 is FQGNSA. This CDR3 spans 15 amino acids. The chain's CDR3 is CASSLRLAGGGEQYF. The CDR3 DNA follows: TGTGCCAGCAGCCTTAGACTAGCGGGAGGGGGAGAGCAGTACTTC.

This clone has a handful of counts. CDR3 sequence (DNA): TGTGCCAGCAGCTCCCCGGGACTAGCGGGGGGGCACCACGAGCAGTACTTC. Protein: CASSSPGLAGGHHEQYF. The chain combines TRBV7-9 with TRBJ2-7, with 16 nucleotides matching TRBD2. The germline V gene encodes CDR1 SEHNR and CDR2 FQNEAQ (reference sequence). CDR3 length: 17 residues. V shed 4 bases and J 5 bases; nucleotides not matched to a gene: 8.

The CDR3 DNA reads TGTGCCAGCAGCTTCTCGTGGCAGAGGAATGAAAAACTGTTTTTT. As protein: CASSFSWQRNEKLFF. The chain employs TRBV7-2 and TRBJ1-4; D remains unclear. The CDR3 is made up of 15 amino acids. Trimming left V 3 bases short and J 5 bases short, with 13 bases between. Germline V gene lookup returns CDR1 SGHTA and CDR2 FQGNSA.

The genes are TRBV5-1 and TRBJ1-4, with TRBD1 as a possible D gene (5 bases). The V end lost 2 bases, the J end lost 3 bases, and 11 bases lay between the germline ends. Germline V gives CDR1 SGHRS, CDR2 YFSETQ. The CDR3 contains 15 residues. CDR3 sequence: CASSLGTVANEKLFF. The CDR3 region has the DNA TGCGCCAGCAGCTTAGGGACCGTAGCTAATGAAAAACTGTTTTTT. The full variable domain, completed using reference TRBV5-1 and TRBJ1-4, is KAGVTQTPRYLIKTRGQQVTLSCSPISGHRSVSWYQQTPGQGLQFLFEYFSETQRNKGNFPGRFSGRQFSNSRSEMNVSTLELGDSALYLCASSLGTVANEKLFFGSGTQLSVL.

V is TRBV7-2 and J is TRBJ1-1, with TRBD1 as a possible D gene (6 bases). V lost 5 bases to trimming and J lost 5 bases, with 12 bases between them. The CDR3 runs to 13 residues. The germline V gene has CDR1 SGHTA and CDR2 FQGNSA. The CDR3 reads CASSRLRGTEAFF. The CDR3 DNA reads TGTGCCAGCAGCCGTCTTAGGGGGACTGAAGCTTTCTTT.